Listed below are T cell receptor beta chains from one sample, sequenced in a study of EBV T-cell therapy then PD-1 blockade in nasopharyngeal carcinoma. The repertoire was sequenced with immunoSEQ multiplex PCR; TCRdb's copy has only in-frame clones and lacks some. The profile covers some 15,000 clones, with around four fifths appearing a single time and 25% to 40% taken by the ten largest. Their recognized antigens are unknown. This material consisted of CD8+ T cells from blood, taken around day 99 from a patient whose treatment included autologous EBV-specific T cells and nivolumab. The receptors shown here come from a man aged 40-50 years with nasopharyngeal carcinoma. CDR3s include the opening cysteine and the closing phenylalanine or tryptophan. A D gene is named only where the DNA matches it firmly. Where a row states a size, it is once, few, many or the class of an expanded clone; other rows omit it.

TRBJ1-1 | - | TRBV7-9 | - | CASSLGGVVAFF | TGTGCCAGCAGCTTAGGAGGGGTCGTCGCTTTCTTT
TRBJ2-1 | - | TRBV28 | - | CASSPSGTKNNEQFF | TGTGCCAGCAGCCCATCGGGGACAAAGAACAATGAGCAGTTCTTC
TRBJ2-2 | - | TRBV15 | TRBD1 | CATSSPSGTGGSDTGELFF | TGTGCCACCAGCAGTCCTTCCGGGACAGGGGGCTCGGACACCGGGGAGCTGTTTTTT
TRBJ2-7 | once | TRBV12-3/TRBV12-4 | - | CASSDSYEQYF | TGTGCCAGCAGCGACTCTTACGAGCAGTACTTC
TRBJ2-1 | - | TRBV7-9 | TRBD2 | CASSPSGGARNEQFF | TGTGCCAGCAGCCCAAGCGGGGGGGCAAGAAATGAGCAGTTCTTC
TRBJ2-7 | - | TRBV19 | - | CASRAGGTYEQYF | TGTGCCAGTAGGGCAGGCGGAACCTACGAGCAGTACTTC
TRBJ2-4 | - | TRBV27 | TRBD2 | CASSQGTSGHIQYF | TGTGCCAGCAGCCAAGGGACTAGCGGCCACATTCAGTACTTC
TRBJ2-5 | - | TRBV2 | TRBD1 | CAGTEETQYF | TGTGCGGGGACAGAAGAGACCCAGTACTTC
TRBJ2-5 | - | TRBV9 | - | CASSVVLGETQYF | TGTGCCAGCAGCGTAGTCTTGGGAGAGACCCAGTACTTC
TRBJ1-2 | once | TRBV13 | - | CASSFPRDNFPRGYTF | TGTGCCAGCAGCTTTCCCCGGGACAATTTTCCTAGGGGCTACACCTTC
TRBJ2-2 | - | TRBV6-4 | TRBD1 | CASSGTGGSTGELFF | TGTGCCAGCAGCGGGACAGGGGGCAGTACCGGGGAGCTGTTTTTT
TRBJ1-3 | - | TRBV5-5 | - | CASSFSPTGEGNTIYF | TGTGCCAGCAGCTTCTCCCCGACAGGCGAGGGAAACACCATATATTTT
TRBJ1-2 | once | TRBV4-3 | - | CASSQGISRDYGYTF | TGCGCCAGCAGCCAAGGAATAAGTCGGGACTATGGCTACACCTTC
TRBJ2-7 | - | TRBV9 | TRBD2 | CASSPGGAYEQYF | TGTGCCAGCAGCCCCGGGGGGGCCTACGAGCAGTACTTC
TRBJ2-6 | - | TRBV6-4 | TRBD1 | CASSSGTGFTGANVLTF | TGTGCCAGCAGTTCAGGGACAGGGTTTACCGGGGCCAACGTCCTGACTTTC
TRBJ2-5 | - | TRBV7-9 | TRBD2 | CASSLVGGGGETQYF | TGTGCCAGCAGCTTAGTGGGTGGCGGGGGAGAGACCCAGTACTTC
TRBJ2-3 | - | TRBV21-1 | - | CASSKGLAGPSTDTQYF | TGTGCCAGCAGCAAAGGACTAGCGGGGCCCAGCACAGATACGCAGTATTTT
TRBJ2-7 | - | TRBV19 | TRBD1 | CASSVLLRDRVNEQYF | TGTGCCAGTAGTGTACTCCTCCGGGACAGGGTCAACGAGCAGTACTTC
TRBJ2-3 | - | TRBV7-2 | TRBD2 | CASSQGLAEGVGDTQYF | TGTGCCAGCAGCCAAGGACTAGCGGAAGGAGTGGGAGATACGCAGTATTTT
TRBJ2-2 | - | TRBV6-4 | - | CASSDRDTGELFF | TGTGCCAGCAGTGACAGGGACACCGGGGAGCTGTTTTTT
TRBJ2-2 | - | TRBV10-3 | TRBD1 | CAISEGDRGNTGELFF | TGTGCCATCAGTGAAGGGGACAGGGGGAACACCGGGGAGCTGTTTTTT
TRBJ2-2 | - | TRBV24-1 | - | CATSDWGGELFF | TGTGCCACCAGTGATTGGGGCGGGGAGCTGTTTTTT
TRBJ1-1 | - | TRBV27 | - | CASSLSTSMNTEAFF | TGTGCCAGCAGTTTATCGACCAGCATGAACACTGAAGCTTTCTTT
TRBJ2-3 | once | TRBV6-1 | TRBD2 | CASSELAEGTDTQYF | TGTGCCAGCAGTGAACTAGCGGAGGGTACAGATACGCAGTATTTT
TRBJ1-2 | - | TRBV4-2 | TRBD1 | CASSHLGTGRAYGYTF | TGTGCCAGCAGCCATCTGGGGACAGGGCGGGCCTATGGCTACACCTTC
TRBJ1-2 | few | TRBV7-9 | - | CASSLLRDGYTF | TGTGCCAGCAGCTTATTGAGGGACGGCTACACCTTC
TRBJ2-6 | once | TRBV4-3 | - | CASSQDRSSGANVLTF | TGCGCCAGCAGCCAAGACAGGAGCTCTGGGGCCAACGTCCTGACTTTC
TRBJ1-1 | - | TRBV30 | - | CAWTDQGGEAFF | TGTGCCTGGACCGATCAGGGCGGAGAAGCTTTCTTT
TRBJ1-4 | - | TRBV2 | - | CASSGKKLFF | TGTGCCAGCAGTGGGAAAAAACTGTTTTTT
TRBJ1-1 | - | TRBV6-2/TRBV6-3 | - | CASSYYGQPNTEAFF | TGTGCCAGCAGTTATTATGGACAGCCGAACACTGAAGCTTTCTTT
TRBJ1-6 | hyperexpanded | TRBV25-1 | - | CASSESHSPLHF | TGTGCCAGCAGTGAATCCCATTCACCCCTCCACTTT
TRBJ2-7 | few | TRBV3-1/TRBV3-2 | - | CASSQEGREQYF | TGTGCCAGCAGCCAAGAGGGTCGCGAGCAGTACTTC
TRBJ2-2 | - | TRBV6-4 | TRBD2 | CASSDSSSGETGELFF | TGTGCCAGCAGTGACTCGTCTAGCGGGGAGACCGGGGAGCTGTTTTTT
TRBJ2-1 | - | TRBV7-3 | TRBD2 | CASSKLAGGPYNEQFF | TGTGCCAGCAGCAAACTAGCGGGGGGGCCTTACAATGAGCAGTTCTTC
TRBJ2-5 | - | TRBV7-3 | TRBD1 | CASSDRGMPETQYF | TGTGCCAGCAGCGACAGGGGAATGCCCGAGACCCAGTACTTC
TRBJ2-1 | - | TRBV4-2 | - | CASSHGTSVGDEQFF | TGTGCCAGCAGCCATGGAACCTCCGTAGGCGATGAGCAGTTCTTC